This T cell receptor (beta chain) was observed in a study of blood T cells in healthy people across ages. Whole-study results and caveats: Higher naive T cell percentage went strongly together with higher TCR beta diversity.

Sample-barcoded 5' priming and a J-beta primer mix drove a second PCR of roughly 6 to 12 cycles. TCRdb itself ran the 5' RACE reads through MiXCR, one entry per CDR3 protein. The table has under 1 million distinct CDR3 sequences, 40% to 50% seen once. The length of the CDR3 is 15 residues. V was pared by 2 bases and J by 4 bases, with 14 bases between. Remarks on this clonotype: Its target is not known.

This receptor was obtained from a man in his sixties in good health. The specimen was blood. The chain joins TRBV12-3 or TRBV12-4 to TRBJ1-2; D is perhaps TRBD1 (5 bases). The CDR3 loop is CASSLRDRDSYGYTF. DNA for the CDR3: TGTGCCAGCAGTTTACGGGACCGAGACTCCTATGGCTACACCTTC.